The source of this T cell receptor beta chain is a study of neurological immune-mediated disorders. Findings and caveats of the study: No CDR3 amino acid sequences were shared by expanded clones across subjects, suggesting private repertoires in all groups. While HTLV-1-associated myelopathy showed the greatest TCR clonal expansion, multiple sclerosis showed the least, falling below healthy controls.

Synthesis of cDNA was accomplished via 5'RACE employing 10-nucleotide random UMIs. TCRdb analysed the 5' RACE reads with MiXCR anew, one entry per CDR3 protein. The sample records some 87,000 distinct CDR3 sequences, roughly an eighth being singletons. This clonotype was recorded many times. The antigen is not known. The germline V gene encodes CDR1 DFQATT and CDR2 SNEGSKA (reference sequence). With V trimmed by 1 base and J by 0 bases, 2 bases remained unmatched. CDR3 length equals 15 residues. The time point denotes: longitudinal time-point 2. Libraries used 2 million unsorted PBMCs kept frozen in RNAlater.

Sequenced sample: PBMCs. V and J are TRBV20-1 and TRBJ2-7; TRBD1 matches 11 bases. This receptor was taken from a female donor with HTLV-1-associated myelopathy (HAM/TSP). The CDR3 spells CSARGGTGGSYEQYF. CDR3 bases: TGCAGTGCTAGAGGGGGGACAGGGGGCTCCTACGAGCAGTACTTC.